Listed here are 19 T cell receptor beta chains from one sample, sequenced in a study of cytomegalovirus exposure and HLA in healthy donors. Sequencing was performed with immunoSEQ multiplex PCR; in TCRdb, only in-frame clones are kept and a portion is missing. Of over 150,000 clones listed, 75% to 95% were seen once; the top ten hold 3% to 3.5%. The sequenced sample consisted of PBMCs. Receptor source: a woman aged 18-29 years in good health and CMV-seropositive.

The chain recombines TRBV11-3 with TRBJ2-2; the D is unclear. The CDR3 is 15 amino acids. Trimming left V 0 bases short and J 0 bases short, with 5 bases between. From germline, CDR1 is SGHNT and CDR2 YENEEA. This CDR3 reads CASSLDGANTGELFF. CDR3 coding DNA: TGTGCCAGCAGCTTAGATGGAGCGAACACCGGGGAGCTGTTTTTT.

V is TRBV29-1 and J is TRBJ1-2; a weak D match, TRBD1 (5 bases). The CDR3 sequence is 13 residues long. CDR1 SQVTM and CDR2 ANQGSEA come from the germline V gene. Deletions cut 6 bases from V and 6 bases from J, with 17 bases between. The CDR3 DNA follows: TGCAGCGTACCCCCGAGTGGGGCAGATGGCTACACCTTC. This gives the protein CSVPPSGADGYTF.

This clone was seen just once. This chain links TRBV5-1 with TRBJ1-2; tentative D call: TRBD1 (6 bases). V gave up 5 bases and J gave up 4 bases, with 9 bases separating them. Germline CDR1 and CDR2: SGHRS and YFSETQ. The CDR3 totals 12 residues. CDR3 sequence reads: CASSGQRYGYTF. Written as DNA, the CDR3 is TGCGCCAGCAGTGGACAGCGCTATGGCTACACCTTC.

The chain combines TRBV9 with TRBJ2-5, with 10 bases aligning to TRBD2. Unmatched junction bases numbered 4, after V lost 3 bases and J lost 5 bases. The germline V gene has CDR1 SGDLS and CDR2 YYNGEE. This CDR3 is 14 amino acids long. CDR3 region: CASSASGRRETQYF. CDR3 sequence (DNA): TGTGCCAGCAGCGCTAGCGGGAGAAGGGAGACCCAGTACTTC.

The chain is built from TRBV19 and TRBJ1-1; D unresolved. Trimming stripped 3 bases from V and 7 bases from J, with 9 bases between. The CDR3 has 12 amino acids. From germline, CDR1 is LNHDA and CDR2 SQIVND (reference sequence). CDR3 sequence (DNA): TGTGCCAGTAGTATTAGCGCGGGTGAAGCTTTCTTT. Encoded protein: CASSISAGEAFF.

The chain uses TRBV18 and TRBJ1-4; a weak D match, TRBD1 (6 bases). The CDR3 loop spans 14 amino acids. V dropped 3 bases and J dropped 3 bases, with 8 bases sitting between them. CDR1 KGHSH and CDR2 LQKENI come from the germline V gene. This CDR3 reads CASSPGAANEKLFF. In DNA form, the CDR3 reads TGTGCCAGCTCACCGGGGGCCGCTAATGAAAAACTGTTTTTT.

The genes are TRBV10-1 and TRBJ2-2; 15 bases fit TRBD2. Germline CDR1 and CDR2: WNHNN and SYGVQD (reference sequence). The CDR3 totals 18 residues. V shed 3 bases, J shed 1 base, and the junction held 3 bases outside the gene matches. CDR3 DNA sequence: TGCGCCAGCAGTGACTGGACTAGCGGGGGGGTGAACACCGGGGAGCTGTTTTTT. Protein sequence: CASSDWTSGGVNTGELFF.

In this sample, this clone turned up once. The gene calls are TRBV5-1 and TRBJ2-3, with TRBD2 identical over 11 bases. Germline CDR1 and CDR2: SGHRS and YFSETQ. With 4 bases clipped from V and 6 bases from J, the junction kept 10 bases outside the gene matches. This CDR3 is built from 16 residues. The CDR3 DNA is TGCGCCAGCAGCCCCCAACTAGCGGGGGTGGTGGATACGCAGTATTTT. This translates into CASSPQLAGVVDTQYF.

The chain joins TRBV2 to TRBJ2-5, with TRBD2 identical over 9 bases. V dropped 5 bases and J dropped 4; count of bases not matched to a gene: 5. CDR1 is SNHLY and CDR2 is FYNNEI in the germline V gene. The CDR3 contains 14 residues. The CDR3 here is CASSSPSGAETQYF. DNA of the CDR3: TGTGCCAGCAGTAGTCCTAGCGGGGCAGAGACCCAGTACTTC.

The rearrangement joins TRBV20-1 to TRBJ2-1; the D is unclear. Germline V CDR1 and CDR2: DFQATT, SNEGSKA (reference sequence). The CDR3 length is 11 residues. The V end was cut by 6 bases, the J end by 6 bases, with 9 bases between. The CDR3 loop reads CSAPASNEQFF. CDR3 DNA: TGCAGTGCGCCAGCTAGCAATGAGCAGTTCTTC.

This clone was found once. The chain links TRBV28 to TRBJ1-2; D unresolved. The V end lost 3 bases, the J end lost 8 bases, and 10 bases lay between the germline ends. Germline assignment: CDR1 MDHEN and CDR2 SYDVKM. CDR3 size: 12 residues. The CDR3 region is CASSLALTGYTF. The CDR3 DNA is TGTGCCAGCAGTTTGGCCCTCACGGGCTACACCTTC.

The V and J genes are TRBV9 and TRBJ2-3; TRBD2 aligns across 7 bases. Per the germline V gene, CDR1 is SGDLS and CDR2 is YYNGEE. Unmatched junction bases numbered 10, after V lost 0 bases and J lost 0 bases. This CDR3 contains 18 residues. CDR3 amino acids: CASSVGWGWTSSTDTQYF. The CDR3 bases are TGTGCCAGCAGCGTAGGATGGGGGTGGACTAGTAGCACAGATACGCAGTATTTT.

The chain combines TRBV7-2 with TRBJ1-2; TRBD1 matches 8 bases. The V segment lost 1 base and the J segment 8 bases; nucleotides outside the gene matches: 6. CDR1 is SGHTA, CDR2 FQGNSA, per germline. The CDR3 length is 14 residues. The CDR3 region is CASSLGTGIDGYTF. In DNA, the CDR3 is TGTGCCAGCAGCTTAGGGACAGGGATTGACGGCTACACCTTC. Filled out from reference TRBV7-2 and TRBJ1-2, the complete variable domain reads GAGVSQSPSNKVTEKGKDVELRCDPISGHTALYWYRQSLGQGLEFLIYFQGNSAPDKSGLPSDRFSAERTGGSVSTLTIQRTQQEDSAVYLCASSLGTGIDGYTFGSGTRLTVV.

The chain links TRBV27 to TRBJ2-1; 7 bases are a match to TRBD2. In germline, CDR1 is MNHEY, CDR2 SMNVEV (reference sequence). CDR3 length: 15 amino acids. Germline trimming cut 6 bases from V and 8 bases from J; bases unmatched to any gene: 13. The DNA of the CDR3 is TGTGCCAGCAGCCTTTTGTCAGGGAGGGACCATGAGCAGTTCTTC. Translation: CASSLLSGRDHEQFF.

This clone showed up just once. The V call is TRBV30, the J call TRBJ2-7, with TRBD1 identical over 8 bases. CDR3 length: 13 residues. With 3 bases clipped from V and 6 bases from J, the junction kept 7 bases outside the gene matches. Germline V gives CDR1 GTSNPN, CDR2 SVGIG (reference sequence). CDR3 sequence: CAWRDRGLSEQYF. The CDR3 DNA reads as TGTGCCTGGAGAGACAGGGGTCTCTCCGAGCAGTACTTC.

The chain couples TRBV18 to TRBJ1-2; D possibly corresponds to TRBD1 (6 bases). CDR3 length: 16 amino acids. Trimming took off 4 bases at V and 4 bases at J, with 19 bases between the two ends. Germline loops: CDR1 KGHSH, CDR2 LQKENI. CDR3 DNA: TGTGCCAGCTCACATGAACAGGGTCTCCAAATCTATGGCTACACCTTC. This encodes CASSHEQGLQIYGYTF. The whole variable domain, filled in from reference TRBV18 and TRBJ1-2, reads NAGVMQNPRHLVRRRGQEARLRCSPMKGHSHVYWYRQLPEEGLKFMVYLQKENIIDESGMPKERFSAEFPKEGPSILRIQQVVRGDSAAYFCASSHEQGLQIYGYTFGSGTRLTVV.

The CDR3 nucleotides are TGTGCCAGCAGTTTAAGTGCGGGAGGCACAGATACGCAGTATTTT. Its protein is CASSLSAGGTDTQYF. V gene TRBV28 combines with J gene TRBJ2-3, with 7 bases aligning to TRBD2. J gave up 1 base and V 2 bases, and 3 bases lay outside the gene matches. Looked up from germline, CDR1 is MDHEN and CDR2 is SYDVKM. The CDR3 covers 15 residues.

The J gene is TRBJ1-6, the V gene TRBV19; unclear D gene. The V and J ends lost 3 bases and 0 bases respectively, with 6 bases between them. This CDR3 has 15 amino acids. The germline gives CDR1 LNHDA, CDR2 SQIVND (reference sequence). CDR3 coding DNA: TGTGCCAGTAGTATGGCAAGCTCCTATAATTCACCCCTCCACTTT. Protein product: CASSMASSYNSPLHF.

Only one count was recorded for this clone. The chain uses TRBV19 and TRBJ2-3, with 10 bases identical to TRBD2. With 5 bases clipped from V and 6 bases from J, the junction kept 8 bases outside the gene matches. CDR1 is LNHDA, CDR2 SQIVND, per germline (reference sequence). The CDR3 sequence is 15 residues long. The CDR3 sequence is CASSEAGTSVDTQYF. The CDR3 DNA is TGTGCCAGTAGTGAAGCCGGGACTAGCGTTGATACGCAGTATTTT. The whole variable domain, filled in from reference TRBV19 and TRBJ2-3, reads DGGITQSPKYLFRKEGQNVTLSCEQNLNHDAMYWYRQDPGQGLRLIYYSQIVNDFQKGDIAEGYSVSREKKESFPLTVTSAQKNPTAFYLCASSEAGTSVDTQYFGPGTRLTVL.